This T cell receptor beta chain was found in a study of OX40 agonist ivuxolimab in advanced cancers. About the study: Partial response was recorded in three patients: one hepatocellular carcinoma and two cutaneous melanoma cases. Study-level findings and limits: Some nonresponders likewise displayed low normalized T-cell clonal expansion. The study observed clonal expansion of CD4+ and CD8+ blood T cells by week 6 at 0.1 to 3.0 mg/kg.

Sequencing was performed with immunoSEQ multiplex PCR; in TCRdb, only in-frame clones are kept and a portion is missing. This repertoire shows around 21,000 clones, approximately 81% found once; its top ten account for approximately 24%. The CDR3 has 15 amino acids. V was pared by 9 bases and J by 2 bases, with 7 bases of the junction left unmatched. The germline CDR1 and CDR2 sequences are SNHLY and FYNNEI. In regard to this clone: Its antigen is unknown.

This chain links TRBV2 with TRBJ2-3; 11 bases fit TRBD2. The sequence came from an adult with an advanced solid tumor such as melanoma, head and neck, liver or kidney cancer. The starting material was CD4+ or CD8+ T cells sorted from blood, obtained in a trial of the OX40 agonist ivuxolimab. CDR3 nucleotide sequence: TGTGCCAGGGGGCTAGCGGGGGGCAACACAGATACGCAGTATTTT. Protein sequence: CARGLAGGNTDTQYF.